This TCR beta chain appears in the sequencing data of a study of cytomegalovirus exposure and HLA in healthy donors. The study, taken as a whole, reports: Usually a TCR sequence was rare, but some public TCRs were found in many donors.

Measured with immunoSEQ multiplex PCR; TCRdb has only the in-frame clones, and not every one. The repertoire includes over 85,000 clones, approximately 84% of them detected once, and 9.5% to 13% sits in the top ten. CDR3 length: 12 residues. The germline V and J ends were trimmed by 7 bases and 13 bases, with 20 bases remaining between them. Germline assignment: CDR1 LNHDA and CDR2 SQIVND (reference sequence). Notes on this clone: Its antigen is unidentified.

The sequenced material came from PBMCs. The rearrangement links TRBV19 to TRBJ2-7; a possible D gene is TRBD2 (7 bases). The source is a woman between 18 and 30 years old in good health and CMV-seropositive. The CDR3 reads CASTPGGQRFYF. The CDR3 DNA is TGTGCCAGTACCCCGGGGGGACAACGTTTTTACTTC.